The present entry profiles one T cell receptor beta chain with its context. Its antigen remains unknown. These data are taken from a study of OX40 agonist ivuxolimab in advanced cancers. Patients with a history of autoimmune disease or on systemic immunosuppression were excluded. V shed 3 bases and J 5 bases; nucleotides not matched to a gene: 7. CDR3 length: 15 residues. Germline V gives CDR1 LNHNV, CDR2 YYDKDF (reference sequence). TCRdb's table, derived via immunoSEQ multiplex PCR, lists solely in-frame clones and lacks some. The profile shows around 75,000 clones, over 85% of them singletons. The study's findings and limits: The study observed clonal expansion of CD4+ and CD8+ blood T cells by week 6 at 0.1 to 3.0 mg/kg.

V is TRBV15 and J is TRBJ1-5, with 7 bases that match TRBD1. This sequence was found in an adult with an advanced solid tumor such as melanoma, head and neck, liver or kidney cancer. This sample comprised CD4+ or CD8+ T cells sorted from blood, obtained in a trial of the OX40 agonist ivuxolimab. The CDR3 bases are TGTGCCACCAGCAGGCCCAGGGGGAAGGATCAGCCCCAGCATTTT. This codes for CATSRPRGKDQPQHF.